The subject of this entry is one TCR beta chain. The data originate from a study of CDR3 diversity in severe acne. One entry per CDR3 protein, called by TCRdb with MiXCR from the PCR reads. The sample holds approximately 79,000 distinct CDR3 sequences, about half seen once. The V end lost 0 bases, the J end lost 4 bases, and 7 bases lay between the germline ends. Germline-derived CDR1 and CDR2 are SGHAT and FQNNGV. The CDR3 runs 14 residues. The receptor's source is a male donor in good health, serving as a control. The chain has TRBV11-2 and TRBJ1-3; D not certain. Material for sequencing was blood. CDR3 sequence: CASSLEGSGNTIYF. In DNA, the CDR3 is TGTGCCAGCAGCTTAGAAGGATCCGGAAACACCATATATTTT.